Below, one T cell receptor (beta chain) is given with its context. What this receptor recognizes is not known. Per-base qualities were not stored, and no clone one base away is much larger. The library was made by the immunoSEQ multiplex PCR assay. TCRdb took over this immuneACCESS table, retaining in-frame rearrangements with V and J assigned. Such tables are incomplete; in checked studies, under half of the missing clones stem from an unresolved V gene, and the remainder is unexplained. Present in this sample are under 60,000 clones, approximately 92% of which were seen just once. The ten biggest clones cover less than 0.3% of the sample. From the cysteine up to the phenylalanine, the CDR3 has a length of 14 residues. Just CDR3 DNA is preserved here, 42 bases in frame from base 1. From the germline V gene, CDR1 is SGHTS and CDR2 is YDEGEE. Trimming accounts for 0 bases at V and 4 bases at J, while the number of junction bases matched to no gene is 3.

The data were obtained in a study of T cell changes during pregnancy in multiple sclerosis (dated by TCRdb to the late 2010s). As for the study more broadly: The study examined how the T cell repertoire changed over the course of pregnancy in women with multiple sclerosis.

In this chain, TRBV5-8 is recombined with TRBJ2-7, with 8 middle bases fitting TRBD1. The sample here was CD4+ T cells from peripheral blood mononuclear cells, taken in the third trimester of pregnancy. The receptor was derived from a female donor with multiple sclerosis, enrolled in a pregnancy study. The nucleotides are TGTGCCAGCAGCTTGGCAGGGGGCGGTTACGAGCAGTACTTC. This translates into CASSLAGGGYEQYF.